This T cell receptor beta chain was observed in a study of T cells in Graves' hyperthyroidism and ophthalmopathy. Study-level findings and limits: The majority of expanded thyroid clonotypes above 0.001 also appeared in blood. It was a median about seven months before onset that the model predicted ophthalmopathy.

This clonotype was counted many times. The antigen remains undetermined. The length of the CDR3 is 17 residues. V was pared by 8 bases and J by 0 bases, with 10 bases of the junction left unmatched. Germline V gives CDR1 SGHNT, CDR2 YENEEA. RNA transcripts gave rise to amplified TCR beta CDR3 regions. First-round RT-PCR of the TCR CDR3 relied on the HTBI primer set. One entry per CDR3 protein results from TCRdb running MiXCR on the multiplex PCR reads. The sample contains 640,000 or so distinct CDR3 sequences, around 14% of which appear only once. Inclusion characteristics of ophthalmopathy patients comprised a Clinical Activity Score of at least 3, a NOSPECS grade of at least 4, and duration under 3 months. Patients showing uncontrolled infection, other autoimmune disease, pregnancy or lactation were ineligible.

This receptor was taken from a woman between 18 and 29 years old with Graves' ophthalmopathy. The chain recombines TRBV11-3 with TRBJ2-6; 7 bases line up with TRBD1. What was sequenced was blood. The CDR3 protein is CASGIQTGSSGANVLTF. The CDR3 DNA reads TGTGCCAGCGGAATCCAGACAGGGAGCTCTGGGGCCAACGTCCTGACTTTC.